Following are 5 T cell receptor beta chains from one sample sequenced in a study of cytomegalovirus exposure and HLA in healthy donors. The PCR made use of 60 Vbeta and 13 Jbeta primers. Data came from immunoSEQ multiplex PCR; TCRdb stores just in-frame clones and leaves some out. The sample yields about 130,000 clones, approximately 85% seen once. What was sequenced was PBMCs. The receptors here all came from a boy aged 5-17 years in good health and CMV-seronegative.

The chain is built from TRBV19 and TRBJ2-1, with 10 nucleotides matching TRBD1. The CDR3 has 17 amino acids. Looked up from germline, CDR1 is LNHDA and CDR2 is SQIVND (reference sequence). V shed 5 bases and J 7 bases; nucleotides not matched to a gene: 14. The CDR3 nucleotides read TGTGCCAGTAGTCCTCATACCGGGACAGGGGTTAATAATGAGCAGTTCTTC. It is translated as CASSPHTGTGVNNEQFF.

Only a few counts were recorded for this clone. The CDR3 reads CASISPGDLAGANVLTF. CDR3 sequence (DNA): TGTGCCAGCATTAGTCCGGGAGATTTAGCAGGGGCCAACGTCCTGACTTTC. The rearrangement links TRBV21-1 to TRBJ2-6; TRBD2 is the table's D call and was not checked against the DNA. TRBV21-1 is designated a pseudogene. This CDR3 is 17 amino acids long.

The CDR3 is CASSEQDRAVEQFF. The CDR3 DNA follows: TGTGCCAGCAGTGAACAAGACAGGGCCGTTGAGCAGTTCTTC. The rearrangement joins TRBV6-1 to TRBJ2-1; 7 bases are shared with TRBD1. Germline trimming cut 2 bases from V and 9 bases from J; bases unmatched to any gene: 7. Germline V gives CDR1 MNHNS, CDR2 SASEGT. The CDR3 has 14 amino acids.

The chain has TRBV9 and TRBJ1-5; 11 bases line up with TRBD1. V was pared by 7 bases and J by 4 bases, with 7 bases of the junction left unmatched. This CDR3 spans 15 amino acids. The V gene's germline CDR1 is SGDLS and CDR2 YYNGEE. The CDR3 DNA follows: TGTGCCAGCGGACAGGGGGCAGGGTTGAATCAGCCCCAGCATTTT. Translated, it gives CASGQGAGLNQPQHF.

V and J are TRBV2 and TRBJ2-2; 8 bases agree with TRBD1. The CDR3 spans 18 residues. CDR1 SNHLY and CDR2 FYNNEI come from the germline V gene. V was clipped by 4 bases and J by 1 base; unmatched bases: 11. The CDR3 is CASSGAYPGQVNTGELFF. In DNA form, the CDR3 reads TGTGCCAGCAGTGGCGCATATCCGGGACAGGTGAACACCGGGGAGCTGTTTTTT.